The subject of this entry is one TCR beta chain. Other DNA sequences in the sample encode the same CDR3. In the study's own analysis: The assay estimated nucleated cells by amplifying reference gene primers. Generated by immunoSEQ multiplex PCR, the TCRdb table keeps only in-frame clones and is missing some. That table furnishes V, J and clone size, whereas the DNA furnished D and trimming. The table lists approximately 65,000 clones, about four fifths of them singletons, with around 4.1% in the top ten. This entry comes from a study of blood T cell repertoires in COVID-19. Whole-study context: COVID-19 samples from acute and convalescent phases originated in the United States, Italy and Spain.

Per germline, CDR1 SGHAT and CDR2 FQNNGV. Trimming left V 3 bases short and J 0 bases short, with 10 bases between. The CDR3 extends over 15 amino acids. This TCR came from a woman in her 40s with acute COVID-19. J is TRBJ2-3 and V is TRBV11-2; tentatively, D is TRBD2 (6 bases). Material: PBMCs or T cells enriched from blood (not recorded which). DNA of the CDR3: TGTGCCAGCAGCTTTAGCGGATCTAGCACAGATACGCAGTATTTT. Its protein product is CASSFSGSSTDTQYF.